These 16 T cell receptor beta chains originate from one sample sequenced in a study of T cells in localized non-small cell lung cancer. Only in-frame clones appear in the TCRdb table, and some are missing; sequencing was by immunoSEQ multiplex PCR. This sample has about 43,000 clones; 75% to 95% occur once, and the top ten carry roughly a tenth. The sequenced sample was PBMCs, obtained before any cancer treatment. These receptors all come from a woman aged 40-75 years with stage II lung adenocarcinoma.

The rearrangement joins TRBV19 to TRBJ2-5; TRBD1 matches at 7 bases. V shed 4 bases, J shed 4 bases, and the junction held 6 bases outside the gene matches. The germline V gene has CDR1 LNHDA and CDR2 SQIVND (reference sequence). The CDR3 loop spans 14 amino acids. CDR3 bases: TGTGCCAGTAGTACACATAACAGGGGAGAGACCCAGTACTTC. Amino acids: CASSTHNRGETQYF.

The chain has TRBV5-4 and TRBJ2-2; TRBD2 might be the D (6 bases). This CDR3 comprises 16 residues. Trimming took 3 bases from V and 1 from J, leaving 13 bases between them. Germline CDR1 SGHNT, CDR2 YYREEE (reference sequence). DNA of the CDR3: TGTGCCAGCAGCTCTGGTATTAGCGGGAACACCGGGGAGCTGTTTTTT. Translation: CASSSGISGNTGELFF.

The chain employs TRBV6-5 and TRBJ1-1; D remains unclear. The germline V and J ends were trimmed by 0 bases and 2 bases, with 10 bases remaining between them. CDR1 and CDR2 (germline): MNHEY, SVGAGI. The CDR3 covers 15 residues. CDR3 loop: CASSYSGFINTEAFF. The CDR3 DNA is TGTGCCAGCAGTTACTCAGGGTTTATCAACACTGAAGCTTTCTTT.

The chain carries TRBV6-1 and TRBJ2-3, with 7 bases that match TRBD2. The junction had 10 bases not matched to a gene; V was cut back by 8 bases and J by 2 bases. CDR1 MNHNS and CDR2 SASEGT come from the germline V gene. This CDR3 has 15 residues. CDR3 residues: CASLGGDYPTDTQYF. DNA of the CDR3: TGTGCCAGCCTGGGAGGGGACTACCCCACAGATACGCAGTATTTT.

The rearrangement links TRBV6-5 to TRBJ2-5; D is unresolved. Germline V CDR1 and CDR2: MNHEY, SVGAGI. The CDR3 totals 12 residues. Trimming pared 6 bases from V and 5 bases from J, leaving 10 bases between. As DNA, the CDR3 is TGTGCCAGCAGCCCCCTCGGGGAGACCCAGTACTTC. This translates into CASSPLGETQYF.

This chain joins TRBV2 and TRBJ2-3; no clear D. Per the germline V gene, CDR1 is SNHLY and CDR2 is FYNNEI. Trimming removed 6 bases from V and 4 bases from J, with 14 bases in between. The CDR3 sequence is 14 residues long. CDR3 region: CASSAQVGPDTQYF. The CDR3 DNA follows: TGTGCCAGCAGCGCCCAAGTGGGCCCAGATACGCAGTATTTT.

The chain is built from TRBV7-2 and TRBJ2-7; TRBD1 aligns across 7 bases. V lost 2 bases to trimming and J lost 5 bases; unmatched junction nucleotides: 3. CDR3 length: 13 residues. The germline gives CDR1 SGHTA, CDR2 FQGNSA. The CDR3 DNA is TGTGCCAGCAGCTTAAAGGGGGCCGACGAGCAGTACTTC. Amino acid sequence: CASSLKGADEQYF.

In nucleotides, the CDR3 is TGTGCCAGTAGTATTTTCTCCGGACAGGGAGACACCGGGGAGCTGTTTTTT. Translation: CASSIFSGQGDTGELFF. This rearrangement joins TRBV19 to TRBJ2-2; 8 bases map to TRBD1. The CDR3 has 17 amino acids. Germline V gene sequence: CDR1 LNHDA, CDR2 SQIVND (reference sequence). V trimming: 3 bases; J trimming: 3 bases; junction bases outside the gene matches: 9.

The CDR3: CASSARAGQGYEQYF. CDR3 in DNA: TGTGCCAGCAGCGCCCGTGCGGGCCAGGGCTACGAGCAGTACTTC. This chain joins TRBV7-2 and TRBJ2-7; the D call may be TRBD1 or TRBD2 (5 bases each). The CDR3 contains 15 residues. The V gene lost 5 bases and the J gene lost 3 bases, with 17 bases spanning the gap. Germline V gives CDR1 SGHTA, CDR2 FQGNSA.

The V and J genes are TRBV4-2 and TRBJ2-5, with D unclear. Germline CDR1 LGHNA, CDR2 YNFKEQ. Trimming cost V 0 bases and J 3 bases, with 11 bases left between them. The CDR3 has 15 amino acids. CDR3 sequence reads: CASSQDFGIKETQYF. The CDR3 DNA is TGTGCCAGCAGCCAAGATTTTGGGATCAAAGAGACCCAGTACTTC.

The chain couples TRBV5-1 to TRBJ1-3; no firm D call. The CDR3 spans 15 residues. Trimming left V 4 bases short and J 0 bases short, with 11 bases between. CDR1 is SGHRS, CDR2 YFSETQ, per germline. CDR3 residues: CASSPAAFSGNTIYF. CDR3 DNA: TGCGCCAGCAGCCCCGCAGCGTTCTCTGGAAACACCATATATTTT.

The chain couples TRBV18 to TRBJ1-4; D is unclear. From germline, CDR1 is KGHSH and CDR2 LQKENI. The CDR3 contains 18 residues. V lost 0 bases and J lost 5, with 19 bases in between. In nucleotides, the CDR3 is TGTGCCAGCTCACCACCTGGGGTTACTATCGGGTTAAATGAAAAACTGTTTTTT. Protein: CASSPPGVTIGLNEKLFF.

The chain combines TRBV5-1 with TRBJ1-1; 7 bases align to TRBD1. J lost 0 bases, V lost 4 bases, and 6 bases had no gene match. The CDR3 loop spans 15 amino acids. The germline gives CDR1 SGHRS, CDR2 YFSETQ. CDR3 nucleotides: TGCGCCAGCAGCGGCTGGACAGGAGTGAACACTGAAGCTTTCTTT. Its protein is CASSGWTGVNTEAFF.

J is TRBJ1-5 and V is TRBV15; maybe TRBD1 (5 bases). This CDR3 comprises 18 residues. Germline CDR1 reads LNHNV; CDR2 reads YYDKDF (reference sequence). Trimming removed 0 bases from V and 6 bases from J, with 21 bases in between. Here the CDR3 DNA reads TGTGCCACCAGCAGAGAAACCCCGGCAGGGATGAGTGGTCAGCCCCAGCATTTT. Amino acids: CATSRETPAGMSGQPQHF.

In its sample, this clone was seen a few times. The V gene is TRBV2, the J gene TRBJ1-1; tentative D call: TRBD1 (5 bases). The V end was cut by 4 bases, the J end by 5 bases, with 14 bases between. The CDR3 spans 14 residues. Germline CDR1 SNHLY, CDR2 FYNNEI. CDR3 residues: CASSGQGTETEAFF. CDR3 bases: TGTGCCAGCAGTGGGCAGGGTACTGAGACTGAAGCTTTCTTT.

The chain employs TRBV6-5 and TRBJ2-1; D possibly uses TRBD1 or TRBD2 (5 bases each). Trimming cost V 5 bases and J 14 bases, with 19 bases left between them. The germline CDR1 and CDR2 sequences are MNHEY and SVGAGI. The CDR3 runs 13 residues. CDR3 DNA: TGTGCCAGCAGTCCGCGACTCCGGGACGGAGAGTTCTTC. Amino acids: CASSPRLRDGEFF.